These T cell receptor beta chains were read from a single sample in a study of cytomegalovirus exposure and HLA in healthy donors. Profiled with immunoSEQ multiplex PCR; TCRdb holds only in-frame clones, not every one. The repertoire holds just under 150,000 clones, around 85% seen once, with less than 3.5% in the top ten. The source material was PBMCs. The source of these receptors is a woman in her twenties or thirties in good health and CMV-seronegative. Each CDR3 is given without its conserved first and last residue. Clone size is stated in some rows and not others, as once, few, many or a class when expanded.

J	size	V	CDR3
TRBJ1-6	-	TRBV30	AWSPETGRYNSPLH
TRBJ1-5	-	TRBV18	ASSPRGSLSNQPQH
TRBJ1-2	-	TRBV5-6	ASSRDRGYGYT
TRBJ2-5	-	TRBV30	AWQSGGWQETQY
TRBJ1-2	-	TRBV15	ATSRELQGRGYT
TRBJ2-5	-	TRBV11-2	ASSLARGLGAQY
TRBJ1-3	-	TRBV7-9	ASSLDGGNTIY
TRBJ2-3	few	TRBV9	ASSVEGRGYTDTQY
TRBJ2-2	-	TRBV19	ASTGEGGELF
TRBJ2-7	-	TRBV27	ASSYKGHGNYEQY
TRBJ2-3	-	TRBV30	ACARGSGSDTQY
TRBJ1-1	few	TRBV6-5	ASRYDRQNTEAF
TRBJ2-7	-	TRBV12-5	ATRTGDYEQY
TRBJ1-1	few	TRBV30	AWTLEQASAF
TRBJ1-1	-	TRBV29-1	SVLQGRNTEAF
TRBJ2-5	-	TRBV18	ASSSRGMQETQY
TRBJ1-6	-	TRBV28	ASSSPGTANSPLH
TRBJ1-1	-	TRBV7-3	ASSLAGDTEAF
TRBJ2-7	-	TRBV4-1	ASSLGQGFYEQY
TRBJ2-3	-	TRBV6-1	ASSVASGGPITSTDTQY
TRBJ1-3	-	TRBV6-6	ASSRTVNSGNTIY
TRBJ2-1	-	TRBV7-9	ASSLSSRGSYNEQF
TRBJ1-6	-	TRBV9	ASSTHEAEGSPLH
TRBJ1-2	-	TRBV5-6	ASSSQTGSGHGYT
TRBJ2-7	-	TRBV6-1	ASSEQQSSYEQY
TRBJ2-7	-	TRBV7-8	ASSTEAGKEVEQY
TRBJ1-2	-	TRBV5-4	ASTSSQGDFGYT
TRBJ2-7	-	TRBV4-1	ASSQDRTGTYEQY
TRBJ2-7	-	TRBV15	ATSRLGAYGGEQY
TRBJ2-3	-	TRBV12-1	ASSSSGDTQY
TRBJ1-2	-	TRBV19	ASSISEGPYGYT
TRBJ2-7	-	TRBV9	ASSVASGDRGEQY
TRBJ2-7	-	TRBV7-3	ASSLSYEQY
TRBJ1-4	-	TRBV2	ASRTGTREKLF
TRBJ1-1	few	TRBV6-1	ASRDTRLTEAF